This entry lists 10 T cell receptor beta chains sequenced from one sample in a study of T cells in Graves' hyperthyroidism and ophthalmopathy. It was RNA transcripts that yielded the amplified TCR beta CDR3 regions. Primed by the HTBI set, a first-round RT-PCR was run on the TCR CDR3. TCRdb re-derived calls from the multiplex PCR reads in MiXCR, one entry per CDR3 protein. The sample holds around 340,000 distinct CDR3 sequences, 15% to 20% seen once. Sequences were obtained from blood. The receptors come from a woman aged 40 to 50 with Graves' ophthalmopathy.

This clonotype has a count of ten or more. A much larger clone differs from this one at a single base, so this may be a read error. The V call is TRBV28, the J call TRBJ2-5; D is possibly TRBD1 (5 bases). Germline V gene data show CDR1 as MDHEN and CDR2 as SYDVKM. V was clipped by 4 bases and J by 5 bases, with 14 bases between them. This CDR3 spans 14 amino acids. CDR3 sequence (DNA): TGTGCCAGCAGTTCGACCAGGGTTCCGGAGACCCAGTACTTC. Protein product: CASSSTRVPETQYF.

This clonotype has at least ten counts. The rearrangement joins TRBV2 to TRBJ2-5, with no clear D. This CDR3 region has 13 residues. The V gene lost 6 bases and the J gene lost 2 bases, with 10 bases spanning the gap. Germline-derived CDR1 and CDR2 are SNHLY and FYNNEI. CDR3 bases: TGTGCCAGCAGAAACAACTTACAAGAGACCCAGTACTTC. Translated, it gives CASRNNLQETQYF. The full variable domain, completed using reference TRBV2 and TRBJ2-5, is EPEVTQTPSHQVTQMGQEVILRCVPISNHLYFYWYRQILGQKVEFLVSFYNNEISEKSEIFDDQFSVERPDGSNFTLKIRSTKLEDSAMYFCASRNNLQETQYFGPGTRLLVL.

Many counts were recorded for this clonotype. The CDR3: CASSLLDRGVTEAFF. DNA for the CDR3: TGTGCCAGCAGCTTACTCGACAGGGGAGTCACTGAAGCTTTCTTT. The chain is built from TRBV7-2 and TRBJ1-1; 8 positions match TRBD1. The CDR3 contains 15 residues. V shed 2 bases, J shed 4 bases, and the junction held 6 bases outside the gene matches. In germline, CDR1 is SGHTA, CDR2 FQGNSA.

This clonotype was seen ten or more times. The chain carries TRBV2 and TRBJ1-1, with D hard to call. CDR3 length equals 13 residues. Trimming stripped 2 bases from V and 8 bases from J, with 12 bases between. CDR1 and CDR2 from the germline V gene are SNHLY and FYNNEI. The CDR3 bases are TGTGCCAGCAGTGAACCTTTCCCCCTCGAAGCTTTCTTT. It yields the protein CASSEPFPLEAFF.

Points on this clonotype: A junction boundary mismatches the germline segment, possibly from a read error. J is TRBJ1-2 and V is TRBV20-1; no clear D gene. In germline, CDR1 is DFQATT, CDR2 SNEGSKA (reference sequence). The CDR3 runs 15 residues. The CDR3 loop is CSARPGGRNGYGHTF. For the CDR3, the DNA is TGCAGTGCTAGGCCGGGTGGGAGGAACGGCTATGGCCACACCTTC.

This clonotype was seen many times. The chain recombines TRBV6-1 with TRBJ2-7; D remains unclear. The CDR3 spans 15 residues. The ends were cut back, 2 bases at V and 0 bases at J, with 11 bases in the middle. The V gene's germline CDR1 is MNHNS and CDR2 SASEGT. Here the CDR3 reads CASSESGQLSYEQYF. The CDR3 nucleotides read TGTGCCAGCAGTGAATCCGGGCAACTCTCCTACGAGCAGTACTTC.

Ten or more counts support this clonotype. The V call is TRBV10-3, the J call TRBJ1-6; 8 bases line up with TRBD1. Germline CDR1 is ENHRY and CDR2 is SYGVKD. After removal of 6 bases from V and 7 bases from J, the junction contained 8 bases not matched to a gene. CDR3 size: 15 residues. The CDR3 loop is CAIRPGGQENSPLHF. In nucleotides, the CDR3 is TGTGCCATCAGGCCAGGGGGCCAAGAGAATTCACCCCTCCACTTT.

This clonotype was observed many times. This rearrangement joins TRBV11-2 to TRBJ2-7; D remains ambiguous. V was clipped by 5 bases and J by 3 bases, with 17 bases between them. Germline assignment: CDR1 SGHAT and CDR2 FQNNGV. The CDR3 length is 15 residues. The DNA for the CDR3 is TGTGCCAGCAGCCCCGGTACCGTTATGCACTACGAGCAGTACTTC. Amino acid sequence: CASSPGTVMHYEQYF.

This clonotype was counted ten times or more. The rearrangement uses TRBV12-3 or TRBV12-4 and TRBJ2-7, with D possibly being TRBD2 (5 bases). V was cut by 3 bases and J by 5 bases, with 14 bases left in between. This CDR3 comprises 14 residues. For the CDR3, the DNA is TGTGCCAGCAGTTTCGGGGATACCCTCGACGAGCAGTACTTC. Its protein product is CASSFGDTLDEQYF.

This clonotype was counted many times. This rearrangement joins TRBV19 to TRBJ2-7; D is perhaps TRBD2 (6 bases). Germline loops: CDR1 LNHDA, CDR2 SQIVND (reference sequence). CDR3 length: 15 residues. The V end was cut by 3 bases, the J end by 3 bases, with 15 bases between. The chain's CDR3 is CASSMAGRGNYEQYF. In nucleotides, the CDR3 is TGTGCCAGTAGTATGGCGGGACGCGGGAACTACGAGCAGTACTTC.